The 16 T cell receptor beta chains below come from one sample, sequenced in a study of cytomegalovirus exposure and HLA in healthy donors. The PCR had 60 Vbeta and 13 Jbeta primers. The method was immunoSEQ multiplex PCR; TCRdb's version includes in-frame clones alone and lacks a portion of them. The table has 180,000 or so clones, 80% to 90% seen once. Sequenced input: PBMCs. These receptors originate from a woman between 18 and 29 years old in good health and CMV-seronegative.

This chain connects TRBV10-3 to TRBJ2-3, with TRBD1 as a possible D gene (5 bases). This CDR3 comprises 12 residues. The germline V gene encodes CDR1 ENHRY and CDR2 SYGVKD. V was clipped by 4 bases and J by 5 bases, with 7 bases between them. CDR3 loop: CAISAGKDTQYF. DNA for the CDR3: TGTGCCATCAGTGCAGGGAAAGATACGCAGTATTTT.

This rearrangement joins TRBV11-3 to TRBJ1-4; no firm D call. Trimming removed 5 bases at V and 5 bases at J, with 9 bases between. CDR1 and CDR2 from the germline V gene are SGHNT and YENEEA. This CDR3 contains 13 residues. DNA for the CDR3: TGTGCCAGCAGCCCCTCGCTAAATGAAAAACTGTTTTTT. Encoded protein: CASSPSLNEKLFF.

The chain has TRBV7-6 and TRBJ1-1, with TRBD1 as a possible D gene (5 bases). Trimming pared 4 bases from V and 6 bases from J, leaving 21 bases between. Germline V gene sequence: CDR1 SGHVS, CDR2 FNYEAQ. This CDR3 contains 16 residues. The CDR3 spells CASSWATGSATAEAFF. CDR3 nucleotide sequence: TGTGCCAGCAGCTGGGCAACAGGCTCCGCTACCGCTGAAGCTTTCTTT.

The CDR3 here is CASSRNSTAPYTDTQYF. The CDR3 bases are TGTGCCAGCAGCCGTAACTCGACAGCACCCTACACAGATACGCAGTATTTT. The rearrangement uses TRBV7-2 and TRBJ2-3, with a possible D match to TRBD1 (5 bases). From germline, CDR1 is SGHTA and CDR2 FQGNSA. The CDR3 has 17 residues. V lost 5 bases to trimming and J lost 2 bases, with 20 bases between them.

The CDR3 DNA is TGTGCCAGCAGCGCAGACAGGGGGCGCGGTTATTTGGGTAACACCATATATTTT. This gives the protein CASSADRGRGYLGNTIYF. The rearrangement links TRBV7-9 to TRBJ1-3, with 10 bases fitting TRBD1. The CDR3 is 18 amino acids. V gave up 5 bases and J gave up 7 bases; unmatched junction bases: 17. The germline V gene has CDR1 SEHNR and CDR2 FQNEAQ (reference sequence).

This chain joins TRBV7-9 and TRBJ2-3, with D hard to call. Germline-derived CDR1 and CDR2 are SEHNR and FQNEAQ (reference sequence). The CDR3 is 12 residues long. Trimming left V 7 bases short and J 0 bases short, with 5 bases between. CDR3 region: CASTQSTDTQYF. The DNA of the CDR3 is TGTGCCAGCACCCAAAGCACAGATACGCAGTATTTT.

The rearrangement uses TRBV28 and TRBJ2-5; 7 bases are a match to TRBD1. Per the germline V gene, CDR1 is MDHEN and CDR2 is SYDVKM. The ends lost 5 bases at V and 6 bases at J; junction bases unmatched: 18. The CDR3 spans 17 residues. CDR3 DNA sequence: TGTGCCAGCAGTCCCTCTCGCCTGACAGGGTGGATGAAGACCCAGTACTTC. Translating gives CASSPSRLTGWMKTQYF.

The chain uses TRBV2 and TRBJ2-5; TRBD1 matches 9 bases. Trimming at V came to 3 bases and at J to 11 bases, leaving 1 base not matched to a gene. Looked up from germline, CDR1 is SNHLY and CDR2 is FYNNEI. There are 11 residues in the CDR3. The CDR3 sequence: CASSDDRGQYF. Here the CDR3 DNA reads TGTGCCAGCAGTGATGACAGGGGGCAGTACTTC. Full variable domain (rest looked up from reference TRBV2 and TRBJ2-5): EPEVTQTPSHQVTQMGQEVILRCVPISNHLYFYWYRQILGQKVEFLVSFYNNEISEKSEIFDDQFSVERPDGSNFTLKIRSTKLEDSAMYFCASSDDRGQYFGPGTRLLVL.

CDR3 DNA sequence: TGTGCCAGCAGCTTACCAGAGGACAGCCGCTACGAGCAGTACTTC. This translates into CASSLPEDSRYEQYF. The chain has TRBV7-2 and TRBJ2-7, with a weak D call TRBD1 (6 bases). Trimming took off 2 bases at V and 3 bases at J, with 14 bases between the two ends. Germline V lookup: CDR1 SGHTA, CDR2 FQGNSA. CDR3 length equals 15 residues.

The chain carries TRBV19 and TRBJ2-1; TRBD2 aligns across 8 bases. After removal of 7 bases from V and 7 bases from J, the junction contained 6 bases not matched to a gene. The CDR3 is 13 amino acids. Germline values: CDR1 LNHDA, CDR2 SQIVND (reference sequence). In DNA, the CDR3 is TGTGCCAGTAAAAAAGCGGGAGCGAATGAGCAGTTCTTC. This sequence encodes CASKKAGANEQFF.

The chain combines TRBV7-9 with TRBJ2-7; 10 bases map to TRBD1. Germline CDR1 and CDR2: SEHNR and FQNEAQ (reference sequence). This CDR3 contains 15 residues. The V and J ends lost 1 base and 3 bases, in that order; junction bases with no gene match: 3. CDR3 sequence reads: CASSLGTGGFYEQYF. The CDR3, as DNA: TGTGCCAGCAGCTTAGGGACAGGGGGATTCTACGAGCAGTACTTC.

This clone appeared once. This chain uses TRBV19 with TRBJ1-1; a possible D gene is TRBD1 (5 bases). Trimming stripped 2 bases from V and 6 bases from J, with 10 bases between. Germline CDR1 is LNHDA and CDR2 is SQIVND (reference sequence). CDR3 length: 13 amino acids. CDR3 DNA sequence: TGTGCCAGTAGTATAAAGGGGTTTGCTGAAGCTTTCTTT. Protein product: CASSIKGFAEAFF.

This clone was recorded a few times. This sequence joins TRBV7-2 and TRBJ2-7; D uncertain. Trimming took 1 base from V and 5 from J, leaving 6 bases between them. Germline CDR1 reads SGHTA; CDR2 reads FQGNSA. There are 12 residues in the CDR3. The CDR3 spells CASSLGLNEQYF. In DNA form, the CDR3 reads TGTGCCAGCAGCTTAGGTCTAAACGAGCAGTACTTC. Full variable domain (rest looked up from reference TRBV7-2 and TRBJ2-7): GAGVSQSPSNKVTEKGKDVELRCDPISGHTALYWYRQSLGQGLEFLIYFQGNSAPDKSGLPSDRFSAERTGGSVSTLTIQRTQQEDSAVYLCASSLGLNEQYFGPGTRLTVT.

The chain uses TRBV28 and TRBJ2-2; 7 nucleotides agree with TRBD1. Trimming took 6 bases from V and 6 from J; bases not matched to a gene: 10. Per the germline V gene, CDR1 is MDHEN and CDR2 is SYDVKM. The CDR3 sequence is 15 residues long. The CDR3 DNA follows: TGTGCCAGCAGCCCCGGGACAGTCGGATCCGGGGAGCTGTTTTTT. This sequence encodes CASSPGTVGSGELFF.

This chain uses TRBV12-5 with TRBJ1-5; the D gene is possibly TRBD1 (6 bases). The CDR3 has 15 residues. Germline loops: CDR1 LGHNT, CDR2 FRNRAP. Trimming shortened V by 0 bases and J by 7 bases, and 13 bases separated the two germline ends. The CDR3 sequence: CASGLVGGAGQPQHF. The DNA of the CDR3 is TGTGCTAGTGGTTTGGTAGGGGGGGCTGGACAGCCCCAGCATTTT.

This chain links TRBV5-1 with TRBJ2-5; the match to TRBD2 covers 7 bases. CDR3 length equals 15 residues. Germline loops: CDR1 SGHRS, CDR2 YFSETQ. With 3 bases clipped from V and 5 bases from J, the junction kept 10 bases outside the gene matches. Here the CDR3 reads CASSSSGLGGETQYF. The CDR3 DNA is TGCGCCAGCAGCTCCAGCGGTCTGGGGGGGGAGACCCAGTACTTC. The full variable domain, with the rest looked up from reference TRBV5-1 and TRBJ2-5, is KAGVTQTPRYLIKTRGQQVTLSCSPISGHRSVSWYQQTPGQGLQFLFEYFSETQRNKGNFPGRFSGRQFSNSRSEMNVSTLELGDSALYLCASSSSGLGGETQYFGPGTRLLVL.